The entry below gives a single T cell receptor beta chain sequence along with its context. Its specificity is unknown. This sample stems from a study of T cell responses to AZD1222 COVID-19 vaccine. Background on the study: Second-dose groups at about 4 or about 12 weeks were pooled.

Method: immunoSEQ multiplex PCR; TCRdb's copy keeps in-frame clones and lacks some. Of 56,000 or so clones listed, 75% to 90% are singletons. Study-wide results and limits: Mostly white British, mostly female donors; authors suggested clonal diversity may be underestimated.

Trimming pared 7 bases from V and 3 bases from J, leaving 13 bases between. The CDR3 sequence is 14 residues long. Germline V gene lookup returns CDR1 SGDLS and CDR2 YYNGEE. Sequenced material: peripheral blood, taken on day 0 of AZD1222 vaccination. The TCR originated in an adult in good health. The chain uses TRBV9 and TRBJ2-2; D is possibly TRBD1 (6 bases). The CDR3, as DNA: TGTGCCAGCGGAGACAGGAGTTACACCGGGGAGCTGTTTTTT. This translates into CASGDRSYTGELFF. Full variable domain (remainder filled in from reference TRBV9 and TRBJ2-2): DSGVTQTPKHLITATGQRVTLRCSPRSGDLSVYWYQQSLDQGLQFLIQYYNGEERAKGNILERFSAQQFPDLHSELNLSSLELGDSALYFCASGDRSYTGELFFGEGSRLTVL.